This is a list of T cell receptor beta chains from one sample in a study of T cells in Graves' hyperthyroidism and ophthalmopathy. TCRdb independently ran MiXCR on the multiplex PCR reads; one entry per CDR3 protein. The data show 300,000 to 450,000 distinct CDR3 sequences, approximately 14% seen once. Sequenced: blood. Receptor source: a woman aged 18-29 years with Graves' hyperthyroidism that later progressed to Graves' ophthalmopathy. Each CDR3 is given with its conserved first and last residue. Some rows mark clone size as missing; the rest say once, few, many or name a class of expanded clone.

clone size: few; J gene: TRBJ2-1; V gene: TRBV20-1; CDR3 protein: CSARDPTSGKYNEQFF
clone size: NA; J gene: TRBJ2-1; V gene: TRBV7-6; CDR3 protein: CASSQGAGGPNEQFF
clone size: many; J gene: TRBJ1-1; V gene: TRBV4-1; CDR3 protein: CASSRDRNTEAFF
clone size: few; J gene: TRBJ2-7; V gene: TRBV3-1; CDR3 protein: CASSQAGSSYEQYF
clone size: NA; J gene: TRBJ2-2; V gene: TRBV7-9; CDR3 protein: CASSSPLAGATGELFF
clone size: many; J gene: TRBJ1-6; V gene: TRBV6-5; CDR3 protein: CASSYKGYYNSPLHF
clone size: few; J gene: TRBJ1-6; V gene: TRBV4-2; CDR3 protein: CASLPGDKVGRSPLHF
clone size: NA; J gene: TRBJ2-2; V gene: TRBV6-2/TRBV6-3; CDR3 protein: CASSYWSRGQNTGELFF
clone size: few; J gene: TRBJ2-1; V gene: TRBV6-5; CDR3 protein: CASSDSRNEQFF
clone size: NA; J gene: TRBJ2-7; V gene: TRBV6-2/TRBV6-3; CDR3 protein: CASSYQAHSYEQYF
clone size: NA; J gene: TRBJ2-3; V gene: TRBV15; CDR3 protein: CATSPGTSGRAKDTQYF
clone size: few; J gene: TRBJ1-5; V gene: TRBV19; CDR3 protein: CASSTGGGQPQHF
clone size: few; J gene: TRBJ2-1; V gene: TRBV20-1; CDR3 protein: CSARDRYSYNEQFF
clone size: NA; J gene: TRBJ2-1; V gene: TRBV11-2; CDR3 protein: CASSRTSDTYNEQFF
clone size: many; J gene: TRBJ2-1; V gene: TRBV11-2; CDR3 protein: CASSFGGQTPYNEQFF
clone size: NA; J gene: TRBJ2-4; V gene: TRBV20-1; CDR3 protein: CSARSGNIQYF
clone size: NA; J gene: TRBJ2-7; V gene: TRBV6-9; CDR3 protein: CASSYNPFPRDRSSYEQYF
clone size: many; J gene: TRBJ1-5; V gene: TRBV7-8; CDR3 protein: CASSLGQGAYLGNQPQHF
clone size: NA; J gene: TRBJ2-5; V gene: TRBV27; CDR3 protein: CASSSVLAGGGEIETQYF
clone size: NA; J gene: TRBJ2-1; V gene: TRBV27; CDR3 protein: CASSLSQGGSYNEQFF
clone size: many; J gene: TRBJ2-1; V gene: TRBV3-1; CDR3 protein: CASSQLGTLYNEQFF
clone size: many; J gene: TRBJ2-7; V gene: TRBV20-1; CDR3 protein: CSARAPGTEQYF
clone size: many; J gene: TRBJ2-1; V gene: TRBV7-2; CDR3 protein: CASSPVGGFSYNEQFF
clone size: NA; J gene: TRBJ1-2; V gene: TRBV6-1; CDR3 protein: CASIGRGVGYTF
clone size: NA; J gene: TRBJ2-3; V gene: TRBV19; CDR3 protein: CASSPRPLAGVGLGTDTQYF
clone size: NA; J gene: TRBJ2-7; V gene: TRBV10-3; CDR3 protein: CAIGLAGGNEQYF
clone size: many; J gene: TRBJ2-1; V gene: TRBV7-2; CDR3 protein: CASSLGTSGRVPYNEQFF
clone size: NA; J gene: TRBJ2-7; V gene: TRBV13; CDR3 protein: CASSLGVGGSYEQYF
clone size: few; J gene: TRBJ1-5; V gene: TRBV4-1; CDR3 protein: CASSQVGMASNQPQHF
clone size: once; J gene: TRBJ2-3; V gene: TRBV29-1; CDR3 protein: CSVGQGPNTDTQYF
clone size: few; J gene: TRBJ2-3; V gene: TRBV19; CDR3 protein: CATRDRGRADTQYF
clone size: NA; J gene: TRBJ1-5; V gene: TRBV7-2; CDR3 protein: CASSSVRCGNQPQHF
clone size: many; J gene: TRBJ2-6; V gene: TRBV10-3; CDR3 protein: CAIKKAADLSSGANVLTF
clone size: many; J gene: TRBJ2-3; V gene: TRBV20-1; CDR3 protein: CSASPPSGRTDTQYF
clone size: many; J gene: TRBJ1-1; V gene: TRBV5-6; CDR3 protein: CASSFGLNTEAFF
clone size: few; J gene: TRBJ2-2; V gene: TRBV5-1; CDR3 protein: CASSLVLAGGLTGELFF
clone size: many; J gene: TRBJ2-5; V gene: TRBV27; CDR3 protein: CASSFGGAQYF
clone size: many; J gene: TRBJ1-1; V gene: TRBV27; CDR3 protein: CASSTRQGNAEAFF
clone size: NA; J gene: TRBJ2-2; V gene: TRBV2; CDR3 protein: CASSDQDRGQTGELFF
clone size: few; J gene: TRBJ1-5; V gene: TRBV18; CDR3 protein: CASSPPPDRDQPQHF
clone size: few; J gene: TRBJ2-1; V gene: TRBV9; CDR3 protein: CASSNRDYNEQFF